This TCR beta chain emerged from a study of patients and donors after allogeneic stem cell transplantation. TCRdb reanalysed the RT-PCR reads using MiXCR and keeps one entry per CDR3 protein. The repertoire holds about 70,000 distinct CDR3 sequences, with 26% as singletons. Sequencing input: blood, either unsorted or a sorted T cell fraction (not recorded which). This TCR was sampled from a human donor who was either an allogeneic HSCT recipient or a stem cell or donor lymphocyte infusion donor (not recorded which). It is not recorded whose cells these are; they may come from a transplant donor.

The CDR3 is CASSVGRYLKETQYF. CDR3 bases: TGTGCCAGCAGCGTGGGACGGTACCTTAAAGAGACCCAGTACTTC. This chain connects TRBV14 to TRBJ2-5; D may match TRBD1 or TRBD2 (5 bases each). The CDR3 totals 15 residues. CDR1 and CDR2 (germline): SGHDN, FVKESK. V was pared by 5 bases and J by 3 bases, with 16 bases between.